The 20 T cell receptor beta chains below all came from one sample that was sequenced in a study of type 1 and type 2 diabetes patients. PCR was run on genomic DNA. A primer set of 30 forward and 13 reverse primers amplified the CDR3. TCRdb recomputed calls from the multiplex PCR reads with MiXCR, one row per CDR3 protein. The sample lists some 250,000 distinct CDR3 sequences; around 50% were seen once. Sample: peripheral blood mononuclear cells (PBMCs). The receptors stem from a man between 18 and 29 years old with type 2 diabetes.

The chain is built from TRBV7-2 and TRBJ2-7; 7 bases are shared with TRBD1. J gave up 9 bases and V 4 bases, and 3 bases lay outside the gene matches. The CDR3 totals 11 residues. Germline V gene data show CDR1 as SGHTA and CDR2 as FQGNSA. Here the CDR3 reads CASSSYRGQYF. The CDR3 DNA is TGTGCCAGCAGCTCATACAGGGGGCAGTACTTC.

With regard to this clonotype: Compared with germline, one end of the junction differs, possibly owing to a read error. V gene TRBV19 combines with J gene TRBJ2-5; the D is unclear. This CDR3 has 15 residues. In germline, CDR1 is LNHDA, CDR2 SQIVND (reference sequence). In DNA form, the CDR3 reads TGTGCCAGTAGTCCCAAGGGTACCTCCTACAATGAGCAGTTCTTT. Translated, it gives CASSPKGTSYNEQFF.

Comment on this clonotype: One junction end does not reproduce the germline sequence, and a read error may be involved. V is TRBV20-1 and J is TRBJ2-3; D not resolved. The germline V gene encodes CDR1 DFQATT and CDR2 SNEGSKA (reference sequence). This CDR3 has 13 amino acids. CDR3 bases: TGCAGTGCTAGAGACGCTCCCACAGATACGCAGTACTTT. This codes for CSARDAPTDTQYF.

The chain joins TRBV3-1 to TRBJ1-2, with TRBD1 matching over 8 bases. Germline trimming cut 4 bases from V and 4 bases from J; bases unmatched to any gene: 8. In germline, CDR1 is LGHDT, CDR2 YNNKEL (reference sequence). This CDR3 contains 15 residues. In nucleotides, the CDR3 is TGTGCCAGCAGCCTAGGGACAGGATTAACCTATGGCTACACCTTC. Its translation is CASSLGTGLTYGYTF.

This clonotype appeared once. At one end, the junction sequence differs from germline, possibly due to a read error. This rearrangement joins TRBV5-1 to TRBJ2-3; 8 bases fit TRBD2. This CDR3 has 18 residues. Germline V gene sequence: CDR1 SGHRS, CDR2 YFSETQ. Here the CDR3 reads CASSPAIAGTTSTDTQYF. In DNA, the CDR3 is TGTGCCAGCAGCCCAGCCATAGCGGGAACGACTAGCACAGATACGCAGTATTTT.

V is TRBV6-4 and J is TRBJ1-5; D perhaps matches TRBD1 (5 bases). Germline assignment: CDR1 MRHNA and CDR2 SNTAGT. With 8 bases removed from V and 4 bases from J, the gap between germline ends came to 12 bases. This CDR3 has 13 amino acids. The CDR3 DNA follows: TGTGCCAGCTGCGGGCAGGGAAATCAGCCCCAGCATTTT. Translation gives CASCGQGNQPQHF.

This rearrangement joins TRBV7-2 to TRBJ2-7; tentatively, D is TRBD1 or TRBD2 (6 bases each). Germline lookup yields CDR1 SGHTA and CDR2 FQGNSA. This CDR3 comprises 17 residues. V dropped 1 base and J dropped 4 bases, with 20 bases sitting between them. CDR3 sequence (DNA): TGTGCCAGCAGCTTAGTTGGGGGCTGGTCGGGAGCTTACGAGCAGTACTTC. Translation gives CASSLVGGWSGAYEQYF.

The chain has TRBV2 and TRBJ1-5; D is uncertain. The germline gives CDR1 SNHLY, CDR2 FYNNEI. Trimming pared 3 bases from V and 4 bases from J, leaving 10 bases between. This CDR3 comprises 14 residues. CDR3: CASSDRFANQPQHF. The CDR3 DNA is TGTGCCAGCAGTGACAGGTTCGCGAATCAGCCCCAGCATTTT.

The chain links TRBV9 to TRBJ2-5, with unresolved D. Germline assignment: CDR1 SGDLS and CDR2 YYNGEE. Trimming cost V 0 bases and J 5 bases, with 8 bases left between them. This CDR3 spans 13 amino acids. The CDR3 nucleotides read TGTGCCAGCAGCGTAGAGGGTAGGGAGACCCAGTACTTC. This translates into CASSVEGRETQYF.

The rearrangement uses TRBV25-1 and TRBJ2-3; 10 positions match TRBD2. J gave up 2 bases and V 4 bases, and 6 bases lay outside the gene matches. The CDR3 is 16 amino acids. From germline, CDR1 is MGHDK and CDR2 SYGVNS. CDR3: CASSVGTSVNTDTQYF. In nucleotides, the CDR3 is TGTGCCAGCAGTGTCGGGACTAGCGTCAACACAGATACGCAGTATTTT.

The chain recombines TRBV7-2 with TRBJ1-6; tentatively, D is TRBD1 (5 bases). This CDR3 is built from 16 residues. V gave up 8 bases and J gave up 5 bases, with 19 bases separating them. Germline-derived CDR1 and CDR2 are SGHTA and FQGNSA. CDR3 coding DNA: TGTGCCAGCTCTGCTTTCCTGGGACTGAATAATTCACCCCTCCACTTT. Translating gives CASSAFLGLNNSPLHF.

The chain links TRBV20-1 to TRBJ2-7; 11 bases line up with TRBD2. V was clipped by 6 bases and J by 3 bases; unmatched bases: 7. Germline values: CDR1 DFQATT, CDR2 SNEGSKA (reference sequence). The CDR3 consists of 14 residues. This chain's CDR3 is CSALTSGGLYEQYF. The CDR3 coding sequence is TGCAGTGCCCTAACTAGCGGGGGACTCTACGAGCAGTACTTC.

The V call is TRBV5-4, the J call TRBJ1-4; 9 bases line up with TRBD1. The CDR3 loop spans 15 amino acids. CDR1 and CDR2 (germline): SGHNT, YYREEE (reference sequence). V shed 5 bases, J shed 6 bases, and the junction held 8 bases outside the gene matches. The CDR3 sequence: CASSLRDREYEKLFF. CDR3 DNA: TGTGCCAGCAGTCTCCGGGACAGGGAGTATGAAAAACTGTTTTTT.

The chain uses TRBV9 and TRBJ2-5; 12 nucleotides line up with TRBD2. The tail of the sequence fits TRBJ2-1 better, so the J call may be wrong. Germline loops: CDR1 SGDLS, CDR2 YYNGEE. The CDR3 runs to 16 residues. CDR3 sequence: CASSPVTSGSYNEQFF. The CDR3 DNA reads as TGTGCCAGCAGCCCCGTGACTAGCGGGAGTTACAATGAGCAGTTCTTC.

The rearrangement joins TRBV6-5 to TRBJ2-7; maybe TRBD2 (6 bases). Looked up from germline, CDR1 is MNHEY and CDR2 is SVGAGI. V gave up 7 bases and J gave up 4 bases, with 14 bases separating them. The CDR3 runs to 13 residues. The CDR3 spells CASNREPVYEQYF. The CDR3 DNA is TGTGCCAGCAACCGGGAGCCCGTATACGAGCAGTACTTC.

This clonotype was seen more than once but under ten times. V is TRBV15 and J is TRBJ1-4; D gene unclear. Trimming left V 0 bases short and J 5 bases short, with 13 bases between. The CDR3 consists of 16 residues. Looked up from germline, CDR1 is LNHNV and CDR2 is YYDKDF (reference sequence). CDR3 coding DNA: TGTGCCACCAGCAGAGATAGGCGCAGGTCAAATGAAAAACTGTTTTTT. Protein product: CATSRDRRRSNEKLFF.

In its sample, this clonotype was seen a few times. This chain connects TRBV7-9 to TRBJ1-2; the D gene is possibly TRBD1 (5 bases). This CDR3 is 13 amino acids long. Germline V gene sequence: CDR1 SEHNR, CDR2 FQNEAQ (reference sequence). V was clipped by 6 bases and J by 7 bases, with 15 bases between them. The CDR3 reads CASSRDSPRGYTF. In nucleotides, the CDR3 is TGTGCCAGCAGTCGTGACAGTCCTCGTGGCTACACCTTC.

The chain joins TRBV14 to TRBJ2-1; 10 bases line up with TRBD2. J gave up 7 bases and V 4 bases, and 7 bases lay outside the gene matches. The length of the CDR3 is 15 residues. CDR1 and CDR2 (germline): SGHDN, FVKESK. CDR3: CASSPQREGLNEQFF. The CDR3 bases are TGTGCCAGCAGCCCCCAGCGGGAGGGCCTTAATGAGCAGTTCTTC.

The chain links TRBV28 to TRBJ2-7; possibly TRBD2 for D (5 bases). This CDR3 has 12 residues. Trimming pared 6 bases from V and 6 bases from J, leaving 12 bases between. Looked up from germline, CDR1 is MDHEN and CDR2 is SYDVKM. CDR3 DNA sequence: TGTGCCAGCAGCCTTACTAGAGTCGAGCAGTACTTC. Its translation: CASSLTRVEQYF.

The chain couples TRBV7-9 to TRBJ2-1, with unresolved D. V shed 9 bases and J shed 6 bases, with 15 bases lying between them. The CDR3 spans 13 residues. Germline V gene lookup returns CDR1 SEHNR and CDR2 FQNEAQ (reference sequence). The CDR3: CASSIKWGNEQFF. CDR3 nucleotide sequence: TGTGCCAGTAGTATTAAGTGGGGCAATGAGCAGTTCTTC.